This entry is about one TCR beta chain. Sequencing was performed with immunoSEQ multiplex PCR; in TCRdb, only in-frame clones are kept and a portion is missing. The table has 50,000 to 70,000 clones, 84% seen once. This entry is derived from a study of OX40 agonist ivuxolimab in advanced cancers. This CDR3 spans 14 amino acids. CDR1 and CDR2 (germline): MDHEN, SYDVKM. Trimming stripped 6 bases from V and 0 bases from J, with 11 bases between. Sample: CD4+ or CD8+ T cells sorted from blood, taken in a trial of the OX40 agonist ivuxolimab. The V call is TRBV28, the J call TRBJ1-2; the D gene is possibly TRBD1 (5 bases). The source of this sequence is an adult with an advanced solid tumor such as melanoma, head and neck, liver or kidney cancer. The CDR3 nucleotides are TGTGCCAGCAGAACCGGGACCACTAACTATGGCTACACCTTC. Its protein product is CASRTGTTNYGYTF.